The 18 T cell receptor beta chains listed next were all sequenced from one sample in a study of T cell responses to AZD1222 COVID-19 vaccine. Method: immunoSEQ multiplex PCR; TCRdb's copy keeps in-frame clones and lacks some. The table shows roughly 180,000 clones, with 85% to 95% occurring only once. The sample in question was peripheral blood, obtained on day 0 of AZD1222 vaccination. Receptor source: an adult in good health.

The gene calls are TRBV7-8 and TRBJ2-7, with 9 bases matching TRBD2. V trimming: 1 base; J trimming: 5 bases; junction bases outside the gene matches: 6. The CDR3 covers 15 residues. Per the germline V gene, CDR1 is SGHVS and CDR2 is FQNEAQ. This CDR3 reads CASSLEGTSFDEQYF. CDR3 coding DNA: TGTGCCAGCAGCTTAGAAGGGACTAGCTTCGACGAGCAGTACTTC.

The chain has TRBV15 and TRBJ2-3, with D perhaps given as TRBD1 or TRBD2 (5 bases each). The CDR3 extends over 14 amino acids. Germline loops: CDR1 LNHNV, CDR2 YYDKDF (reference sequence). V was pared by 0 bases and J by 10 bases, with 14 bases between. For the CDR3, the DNA is TGTGCCACCAGCAGAGATCCGGGGCAGGGTGCGCAGTATTTT. Translated, it gives CATSRDPGQGAQYF.

The rearrangement joins TRBV11-2 to TRBJ1-3; D gene unclear. Germline values: CDR1 SGHAT, CDR2 FQNNGV. The CDR3 loop spans 14 amino acids. V was trimmed by 5 bases and J by 2 bases, leaving 10 bases between them. DNA for the CDR3: TGTGCCAGCAGCCCCCCCGGACCTGGAAACACCATATATTTT. Amino acids: CASSPPGPGNTIYF. Full variable domain (outside the CDR3, taken from reference TRBV11-2 and TRBJ1-3): EAGVAQSPRYKIIEKRQSVAFWCNPISGHATLYWYQQILGQGPKLLIQFQNNGVVDDSQLPKDRFSAERLKGVDSTLKIQPAKLEDSAVYLCASSPPGPGNTIYFGEGSWLTVV.

This rearrangement joins TRBV2 to TRBJ2-3, with a possible D match to TRBD2 (5 bases). V was trimmed by 3 bases and J by 3 bases, leaving 7 bases between them. The germline V gene encodes CDR1 SNHLY and CDR2 FYNNEI. The CDR3 has 13 residues. CDR3 sequence reads: CASSDGRTDTQYF. CDR3 in DNA: TGTGCCAGCAGTGATGGGAGAACAGATACGCAGTATTTT.

The chain's CDR3 is CASSLAVGHPMNTEAFF. The CDR3 coding sequence is TGTGCCAGCAGCTTAGCGGTGGGACACCCGATGAACACTGAAGCTTTCTTT. The chain combines TRBV7-9 with TRBJ1-1; TRBD1 might be the D (6 bases). V lost 0 bases, J lost 0 bases, and 14 bases lay in between. The CDR3 runs 17 residues. Germline CDR1 and CDR2: SEHNR and FQNEAQ (reference sequence).

This clone is a singleton in its sample. The rearrangement links TRBV10-2 to TRBJ1-2; tentative D call: TRBD1 (6 bases). Trimming stripped 3 bases from V and 7 bases from J, with 12 bases between. The CDR3 sequence is 13 residues long. The germline CDR1 and CDR2 sequences are WSHSY and SAAADI. The CDR3 loop is CASSDGGGVGYTF. The DNA for the CDR3 is TGCGCCAGCAGTGATGGCGGGGGCGTTGGCTACACCTTC.

The chain employs TRBV30 and TRBJ2-7; possibly TRBD1 for D (6 bases). V dropped 2 bases and J dropped 6 bases, with 8 bases sitting between them. Per the germline V gene, CDR1 is GTSNPN and CDR2 is SVGIG (reference sequence). The CDR3 is made up of 11 amino acids. The DNA for the CDR3 is TGTGCCTGGAGTTCAGGGGTCGAGCAGTACTTC. Translation: CAWSSGVEQYF.

The chain combines TRBV5-1 with TRBJ2-1; D is unresolved. This CDR3 has 12 amino acids. V was trimmed by 0 bases and J by 8 bases, leaving 6 bases between them. Germline V gives CDR1 SGHRS, CDR2 YFSETQ. CDR3 loop: CASSLGLDEQFF. In DNA, the CDR3 is TGCGCCAGCAGCTTGGGGTTGGATGAGCAGTTCTTC.

Concerning this clone itself: Other nucleotide sequences from this sample produce the same CDR3. This chain joins TRBV6-2 or TRBV6-3 and TRBJ1-1, with no clear D. With 2 bases removed from V and 1 base from J, the gap between germline ends came to 5 bases. The V gene's germline CDR1 is MNHEY and CDR2 SVGEGT. This CDR3 region has 13 residues. This chain's CDR3 is CASSYRGNTEAFF. For the CDR3, the DNA is TGTGCCAGCAGTTACCGGGGGAACACTGAAGCTTTCTTT.

The rearrangement links TRBV11-2 to TRBJ1-1; a possible D gene is TRBD1 (6 bases). The germline V gene encodes CDR1 SGHAT and CDR2 FQNNGV. The CDR3 is 17 amino acids. V was trimmed by 5 bases and J by 0 bases, leaving 19 bases between them. CDR3 amino acids: CASSLQGGRRMNTEAFF. CDR3 nucleotides: TGTGCCAGCAGCCTACAGGGCGGGCGGAGGATGAACACTGAAGCTTTCTTT.

The chain carries TRBV4-3 and TRBJ2-2; TRBD2 matches 10 bases. This CDR3 is built from 18 residues. Germline-derived CDR1 and CDR2 are LGHNA and YSLEER. The V segment lost 0 bases and the J segment 7 bases; nucleotides outside the gene matches: 11. The DNA of the CDR3 is TGCGCCAGCAGCCAAGAGCGGGCTAGCGGGAGATGGGGCGGGGAGCTGTTTTTT. This gives the protein CASSQERASGRWGGELFF.

The V call is TRBV21-1, the J call TRBJ1-2. TRBV21-1 is deemed a pseudogene. The CDR3 consists of 13 residues. DNA of the CDR3: TGTGCCAGCAACCTGGAGGGTCCCTATGGCTACACCTTC. The encoded protein is CASNLEGPYGYTF.

This chain uses TRBV10-1 with TRBJ2-1; TRBD2 agrees at 7 bases. Germline assignment: CDR1 WNHNN and CDR2 SYGVQD (reference sequence). Losses at the gene ends were 1 base for V and 8 bases for J; bases not matched to a gene: 5. This CDR3 comprises 14 residues. The CDR3 DNA follows: TGCGCCAGCAGTGAGTTCTCTACTAGCGATGAGCAGTTCTTC. This translates into CASSEFSTSDEQFF.

This clone was counted once. V usage is TRBV9 and J usage is TRBJ2-7, with a possible D match to TRBD2 (7 bases). This CDR3 spans 16 amino acids. V dropped 0 bases and J dropped 2 bases, with 15 bases sitting between them. CDR1 is SGDLS and CDR2 is YYNGEE in the germline V gene. CDR3 nucleotide sequence: TGTGCCAGCAGCGTAGGGGGGGGCCACAGTGCCTACGAGCAGTACTTC. It encodes CASSVGGGHSAYEQYF.

Notes on this clone: Other DNA sequences in this sample translate to the same CDR3. This chain uses TRBV9 with TRBJ2-3, with D unresolved. Germline V gives CDR1 SGDLS, CDR2 YYNGEE. The CDR3 extends over 15 amino acids. V was cut by 0 bases and J by 1 base, with 9 bases left in between. DNA of the CDR3: TGTGCCAGCAGCGTAGTCGGGCAAGGCACAGATACGCAGTATTTT. Its protein is CASSVVGQGTDTQYF.

The chain links TRBV30 to TRBJ2-2; D perhaps matches TRBD2 (5 bases). V dropped 1 base and J dropped 3 bases, with 12 bases sitting between them. The CDR3 contains 15 residues. CDR1 and CDR2 from the germline V gene are GTSNPN and SVGIG (reference sequence). The CDR3 DNA follows: TGTGCCTGGAGTGAACTAGGTACGGACACCGGGGAGCTGTTTTTT. Residues: CAWSELGTDTGELFF.

Only one count was recorded for this clone. V gene TRBV5-6 combines with J gene TRBJ1-1, with 7 bases matching TRBD1. Germline V gives CDR1 SGHDT, CDR2 YYEEEE. V trimming: 3 bases; J trimming: 3 bases; junction bases outside the gene matches: 2. CDR3 length equals 13 residues. The CDR3 bases are TGTGCCAGCAGCTATCAGGGGGACACTGAAGCTTTCTTT. It encodes CASSYQGDTEAFF.

This chain joins TRBV30 and TRBJ1-1, with no clear D. The CDR3 totals 13 residues. V was shortened by 2 bases and J by 0 bases, with 7 bases between the two germline ends. Germline CDR1 GTSNPN, CDR2 SVGIG (reference sequence). CDR3 in DNA: TGTGCCTGGAGTCTTGGGTTGAACACTGAAGCTTTCTTT. This codes for CAWSLGLNTEAFF.